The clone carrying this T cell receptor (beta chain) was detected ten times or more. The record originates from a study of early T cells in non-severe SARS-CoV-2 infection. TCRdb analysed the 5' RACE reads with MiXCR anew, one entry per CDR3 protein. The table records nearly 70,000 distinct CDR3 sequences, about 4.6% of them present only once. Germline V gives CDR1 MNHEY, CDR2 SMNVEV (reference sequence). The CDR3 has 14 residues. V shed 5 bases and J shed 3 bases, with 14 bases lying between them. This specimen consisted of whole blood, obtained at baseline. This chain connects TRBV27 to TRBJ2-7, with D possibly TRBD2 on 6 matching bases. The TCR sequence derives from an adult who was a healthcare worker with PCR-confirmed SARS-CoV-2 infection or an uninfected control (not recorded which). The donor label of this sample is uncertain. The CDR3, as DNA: TGTGCCAGCAGTGATTGGGGGGATAACTACGAGCAGTACTTC. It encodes CASSDWGDNYEQYF.